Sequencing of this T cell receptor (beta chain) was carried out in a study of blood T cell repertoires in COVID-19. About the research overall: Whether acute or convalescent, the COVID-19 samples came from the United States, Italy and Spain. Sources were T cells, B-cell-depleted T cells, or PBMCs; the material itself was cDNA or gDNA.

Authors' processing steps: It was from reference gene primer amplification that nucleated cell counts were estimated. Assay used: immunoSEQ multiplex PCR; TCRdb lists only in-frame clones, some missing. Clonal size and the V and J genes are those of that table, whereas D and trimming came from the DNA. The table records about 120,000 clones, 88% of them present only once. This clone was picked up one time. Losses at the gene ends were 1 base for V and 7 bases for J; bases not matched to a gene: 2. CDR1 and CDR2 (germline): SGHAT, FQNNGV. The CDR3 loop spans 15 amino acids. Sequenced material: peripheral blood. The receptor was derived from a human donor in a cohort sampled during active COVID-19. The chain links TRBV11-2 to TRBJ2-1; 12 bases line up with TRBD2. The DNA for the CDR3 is TGTGCCAGCAGCTTAGTTCTAGCGGGAGGGAATGAGCAGTTCTTC. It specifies CASSLVLAGGNEQFF.